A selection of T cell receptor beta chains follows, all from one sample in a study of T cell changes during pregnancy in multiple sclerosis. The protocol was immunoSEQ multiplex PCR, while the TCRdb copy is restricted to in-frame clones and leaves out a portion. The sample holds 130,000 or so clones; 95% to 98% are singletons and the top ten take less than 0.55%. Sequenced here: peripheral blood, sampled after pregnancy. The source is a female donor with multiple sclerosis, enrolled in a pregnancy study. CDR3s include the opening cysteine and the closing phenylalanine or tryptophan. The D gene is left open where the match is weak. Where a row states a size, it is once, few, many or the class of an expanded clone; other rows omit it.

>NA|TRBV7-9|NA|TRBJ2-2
TGTGCCAGCAGCTTAGACGGGACCGGGGAGCTGTTTTTT
CASSLDGTGELFF
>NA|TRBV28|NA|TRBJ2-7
TGTGCCAGCAGCAGGGGCTACGAGCAGTACTTC
CASSRGYEQYF
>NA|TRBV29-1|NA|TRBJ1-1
TGCAGCGCTGTCCCCGGAGCCATGAACACTGAAGCTTTCTTT
CSAVPGAMNTEAFF
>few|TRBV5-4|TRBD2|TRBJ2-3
TGTGCCAGCAGCTTGGATAGCGGGAGGACAGATACGCAGTATTTT
CASSLDSGRTDTQYF
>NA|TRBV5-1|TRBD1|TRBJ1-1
TGCGCCAGCAGCTCCGGGGACAGGGATGTAGCTGAAGCTTTCTTT
CASSSGDRDVAEAFF
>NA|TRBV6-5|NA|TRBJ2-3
TGTGCCAGCAGTTACATGGGTATCCCTTCTAGAGATACGCAGTATTTT
CASSYMGIPSRDTQYF
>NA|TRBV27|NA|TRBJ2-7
TGTGCCAGCGCCGGGGTCGCCGGGGGAGCCTACGAGCAGTACTTC
CASAGVAGGAYEQYF
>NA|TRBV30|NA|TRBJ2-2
TGTGCCTGGAGTAAGGTGGGAGTTTATACCGGGGAGCTGTTTTTT
CAWSKVGVYTGELFF
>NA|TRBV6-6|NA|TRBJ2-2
TGTGCCAGCAGTTATAAGCAGGGATCGAACACCGGGGAGCTGTTTTTT
CASSYKQGSNTGELFF
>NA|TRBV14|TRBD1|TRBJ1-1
TGTGCCAGCAGCCCGGGACAGGGAATGAACACTGAAGCTTTCTTT
CASSPGQGMNTEAFF